These T cell receptor beta chains were read from a single sample in a study of OX40 agonist ivuxolimab in advanced cancers. The data were produced by immunoSEQ multiplex PCR, yet TCRdb's version contains in-frame clones alone and is incomplete. The repertoire holds around 65,000 clones, about 88% seen once, with 15% to 20% in the top ten. Source: CD4+ or CD8+ T cells sorted from blood, taken in a trial of the OX40 agonist ivuxolimab. The receptors come from an adult with an advanced solid tumor such as melanoma, head and neck, liver or kidney cancer. Both conserved end residues are part of each CDR3. D genes are given only for firm matches. Expanded clones get a size class; other rows say once, few or many, or leave the size out.

abundance,d_gene,j_gene,v_gene,CDR3aa,CDR3nt
-,TRBD1,TRBJ2-7,TRBV28,CASSNIPGQGSEQYF,TGTGCCAGCAGTAACATCCCGGGACAGGGGTCCGAGCAGTACTTC
-,TRBD1,TRBJ1-5,TRBV27,CASRATGVALPQHF,TGTGCCAGCAGAGCTACAGGGGTGGCTCTGCCCCAGCATTTT
-,-,TRBJ2-2,TRBV2,CASSVWENTGELFF,TGTGCCAGCAGTGTTTGGGAGAACACCGGGGAGCTGTTTTTT
-,-,TRBJ1-4,TRBV27,CASSAGSEKLFF,TGTGCCAGCAGTGCGGGAAGTGAAAAACTGTTTTTT
-,TRBD2,TRBJ2-7,TRBV2,CASKDSGSFWEQYF,TGTGCCAGCAAGGATAGCGGGAGTTTTTGGGAGCAGTACTTC
-,-,TRBJ1-3,TRBV4-3,CASSQEADSSGNTIYF,TGCGCCAGCAGCCAAGAGGCGGACAGCTCTGGAAACACCATATATTTT
-,TRBD1,TRBJ1-4,TRBV19,CASSRLRDSEEKLFF,TGTGCCAGTAGTAGGTTACGGGACAGTGAGGAAAAACTGTTTTTT
-,TRBD1,TRBJ2-1,TRBV19,CASSEGQGYNEQFF,TGTGCCAGTAGTGAGGGACAGGGCTACAATGAGCAGTTCTTC
few,-,TRBJ2-7,TRBV19,CASSKTENSYEQYF,TGTGCCAGTAGTAAGACAGAAAATTCCTACGAGCAGTACTTC
-,TRBD1,TRBJ2-7,TRBV25-1,CASSPQSDRGRYEQYF,TGTGCCAGCAGTCCTCAATCGGACAGGGGGCGGTACGAGCAGTACTTC
-,TRBD1,TRBJ2-5,TRBV7-9,CASSLDRVWETQYF,TGTGCCAGCAGCCTGGACAGGGTTTGGGAGACCCAGTACTTC
-,-,TRBJ2-1,TRBV4-1,CASSQDFRQGKLGNEQFF,TGCGCCAGCAGCCAAGATTTCCGTCAAGGGAAGTTGGGGAATGAGCAGTTCTTC
few,TRBD1,TRBJ1-6,TRBV4-2,CASSQVSGQANSPLHF,TGTGCCAGCAGCCAAGTGTCCGGACAGGCTAATTCACCCCTCCACTTT
once,-,TRBJ2-1,TRBV7-9,CASSAVYRGHNEQFF,TGTGCCAGCAGCGCGGTATATCGCGGTCACAATGAGCAGTTCTTC
once,-,TRBJ2-5,TRBV4-2,CASSQQRKETQYF,TGTGCCAGCAGCCAACAAAGGAAAGAGACCCAGTACTTC
-,-,TRBJ1-2,TRBV6-5,CASRATTYNYGYTF,TGTGCCAGCAGGGCGACGACCTATAACTATGGCTACACCTTC